The 14 T cell receptor beta chains below come from one sample, sequenced in a study of blood T cell repertoires in COVID-19. Assay: immunoSEQ multiplex PCR; the TCRdb copy retains only in-frame clones and omits some. Among roughly 42,000 clones, roughly 84% were seen once, and the ten largest hold less than 15%. The sequencing input was peripheral blood. These receptor sequences come from a woman in her 70s in a cohort sampled during active COVID-19.

The J gene is TRBJ2-1, the V gene TRBV2, with 14 positions matching TRBD2. The V segment lost 5 bases and the J segment 2 bases; nucleotides outside the gene matches: 5. CDR1 is SNHLY and CDR2 is FYNNEI in the germline V gene. The CDR3 contains 17 residues. The CDR3 protein is CASSRTSGGTTYNEQFF. In DNA form, the CDR3 reads TGTGCCAGCAGTCGGACTAGCGGGGGGACAACCTACAATGAGCAGTTCTTC.

This chain uses TRBV14 with TRBJ2-5, with TRBD2 matching 13 bases. V lost 1 base and J lost 5; bases outside the gene matches: 7. Per germline, CDR1 SGHDN and CDR2 FVKESK. This CDR3 is built from 17 residues. The CDR3 nucleotides read TGTGCCAGCAGCCAAGCACAAGGACTAGCGGGAGCCGAGACCCAGTACTTC. Translating gives CASSQAQGLAGAETQYF.

The rearrangement links TRBV18 to TRBJ2-3, with TRBD2 matching over 8 bases. There are 19 residues in the CDR3. The V gene end was trimmed by 6 bases and the J gene end by 2 bases; junction bases not matched to a gene: 19. Germline V CDR1 and CDR2: KGHSH, LQKENI. CDR3 protein: CASSPPSGGEMGITDTQYF. DNA of the CDR3: TGTGCCAGCTCCCCTCCGTCCGGGGGGGAAATGGGAATCACAGATACGCAGTATTTT.

V is TRBV19 and J is TRBJ1-5, with a tentative D call TRBD1 (6 bases). This CDR3 region has 16 residues. V shed 5 bases and J shed 7 bases, with 21 bases lying between them. The germline V gene has CDR1 LNHDA and CDR2 SQIVND (reference sequence). DNA for the CDR3: TGTGCCAGTAGTGCAACGGACAGTCTCTTGAGACAGCCCCAGCATTTT. This translates into CASSATDSLLRQPQHF.

The chain uses TRBV7-9 and TRBJ2-1, with D uncertain. Deletions cut 2 bases from V and 2 bases from J, with 10 bases between. Per germline, CDR1 SEHNR and CDR2 FQNEAQ (reference sequence). The CDR3 is 15 amino acids. The CDR3 nucleotides are TGTGCCAGCAGCTTACCAACTGTTCCCTACAATGAGCAGTTCTTC. Protein sequence: CASSLPTVPYNEQFF.

The chain is built from TRBV5-5 and TRBJ2-5; D possibly corresponds to TRBD2 (6 bases). The germline CDR1 and CDR2 sequences are SGHKS and YYEKEE (reference sequence). The V end was cut by 2 bases, the J end by 7 bases, with 21 bases between. The CDR3 contains 16 residues. CDR3 bases: TGTGCCAGCAGCTTAGAGGGAGCGGGCCTGCTCGGGACCCAGTACTTC. Protein product: CASSLEGAGLLGTQYF. The full variable domain, with the rest looked up from reference TRBV5-5 and TRBJ2-5, is DAGVTQSPTHLIKTRGQQVTLRCSPISGHKSVSWYQQVLGQGPQFIFQYYEKEERGRGNFPDRFSARQFPNYSSELNVNALLLGDSALYLCASSLEGAGLLGTQYFGPGTRLLVL.

The V gene is TRBV28, the J gene TRBJ2-3; 10 bases are shared with TRBD1. The CDR3 sequence is 15 residues long. J was trimmed by 3 bases and V by 3 bases; bases with no gene match: 3. Germline loops: CDR1 MDHEN, CDR2 SYDVKM. CDR3: CASSFEGQGTDTQYF. The CDR3 DNA sequence: TGTGCCAGCAGTTTTGAGGGACAGGGGACAGATACGCAGTATTTT.

This clone showed up just once. The chain links TRBV6-6 to TRBJ2-3; 8 nucleotides line up with TRBD2. V gave up 7 bases and J gave up 3 bases; unmatched junction bases: 6. This CDR3 comprises 14 residues. Germline V gene lookup returns CDR1 MNHNY and CDR2 SVGAGI (reference sequence). CDR3 amino acids: CASTRSGSTDTQYF. CDR3 bases: TGTGCCAGCACTCGGAGCGGGAGTACAGATACGCAGTATTTT.

This clone has just one count. The rearrangement uses TRBV7-9 and TRBJ1-1, with D possibly TRBD1 on 6 matching bases. The CDR3 sequence is 16 residues long. In germline, CDR1 is SEHNR, CDR2 FQNEAQ (reference sequence). V lost 5 bases and J lost 5, with 21 bases in between. The CDR3 nucleotides are TGTGCCAGCAGCCAACCGGTCCAGGGGCGAGGAACTGAAGCTTTCTTT. Protein sequence: CASSQPVQGRGTEAFF.

The gene calls are TRBV30 and TRBJ1-4; D uncertain. V was shortened by 2 bases and J by 9 bases, with 13 bases between the two germline ends. Germline CDR1 GTSNPN, CDR2 SVGIG (reference sequence). The CDR3 is made up of 13 amino acids. The CDR3 DNA sequence: TGTGCCTGGAGTCGAACCGAGACTCAAAAACTGTTTTTT. Translating it yields CAWSRTETQKLFF.

This chain joins TRBV5-1 and TRBJ2-1; D may be TRBD1 (5 bases). CDR3 length: 13 amino acids. Germline CDR1 SGHRS, CDR2 YFSETQ. Trimming removed 0 bases from V and 8 bases from J, with 9 bases in between. CDR3 protein: CASSLGGGDEQFF. DNA of the CDR3: TGCGCCAGCAGCTTGGGGGGCGGCGATGAGCAGTTCTTC.

In the case of this clone: This sample includes further DNA sequences coding for the same CDR3. This chain links TRBV12-3 or TRBV12-4 with TRBJ1-2; no firm D call. The CDR3 runs 12 residues. Trimming removed 6 bases at V and 0 bases at J, with 5 bases between. CDR3 sequence (DNA): TGTGCCAGCAGGGGCCCTAACTATGGCTACACCTTC. This gives the protein CASRGPNYGYTF.

The rearrangement uses TRBV4-1 and TRBJ1-4; weak D call: TRBD1 (5 bases). Per germline, CDR1 MGHRA and CDR2 YSYEKL. The V and J ends lost 1 base and 0 bases respectively, with 18 bases between them. The CDR3 extends over 19 amino acids. CDR3 in amino acids: CASSQGQQSLVATNEKLFF. The CDR3 DNA reads as TGCGCCAGCAGCCAAGGACAGCAGTCCCTAGTTGCAACTAATGAAAAACTGTTTTTT.

The chain carries TRBV12-2 and TRBJ2-3; the D call of TRBD1 is as the table states it, not checked on the DNA. TRBV12-2 is noted as a pseudogene. The CDR3 runs to 14 residues. In nucleotides, the CDR3 is TGTGCAAGTCGCTTCATCCAGAGCACAGATACGCAGTATTTT. It encodes CASRFIQSTDTQYF.